This section outlines one TCR beta chain sequence together with its context. This entry comes from a study of shared clonotypes between healthy human individuals. Study-level information: The composition of the donors was a couple of women and a few men aged 18 to 49.

Investigators spread the genomic DNA of each subset evenly over several immunoSEQ plates. Unsorted PBMC replicate PCRs used approximately 280 ng DNA, approximately 29,000 T cell genomes. Measured with immunoSEQ multiplex PCR; TCRdb has only the in-frame clones, and not every one. The repertoire includes nearly 500,000 clones, 76% of them detected once, and roughly 13% sits in the top ten. CDR3 size: 15 residues. Trimming cost V 0 bases and J 2 bases, with 10 bases left between them. The germline V gene encodes CDR1 GTSNPN and CDR2 SVGIG (reference sequence). The sequencing sample was made of PBMCs. This rearrangement joins TRBV30 to TRBJ2-2, with D hard to call. The TCR sequence derives from a woman aged 40 to 50 in good health. Some clones in this sample may be carry-over from other donors' samples. The CDR3 coding sequence is TGTGCCTGGAGTGTGGAGCAGATTAACACCGGGGAGCTGTTTTTT. Amino acids: CAWSVEQINTGELFF.